The 19 T cell receptor beta chains listed next were all sequenced from one sample in a study of T cells in localized non-small cell lung cancer. Sequencing used immunoSEQ multiplex PCR; TCRdb keeps in-frame clones, though not all of them. The sample has more than 20,000 clones, about 83% seen once; the top ten hold around a sixth. The starting material was PBMCs, obtained before any cancer treatment. These receptor sequences come from a woman aged 40-69 years with stage II squamous cell lung carcinoma.

The chain couples TRBV4-1 to TRBJ2-1; D not resolved. Germline lookup yields CDR1 MGHRA and CDR2 YSYEKL. The CDR3 is 16 amino acids. Between the trimmed V and J ends, which lost 3 bases and 1 base, there was a span of 13 bases. The CDR3 protein is CASSQVDLLSYNEQFF. Written as DNA, the CDR3 is TGCGCCAGCAGCCAGGTGGACCTTTTATCCTACAATGAGCAGTTCTTC.

The CDR3 region is CASSGTDTGELFF. The CDR3 DNA sequence: TGTGCCAGCAGTGGGACAGACACCGGGGAGCTGTTTTTT. V gene TRBV6-4 combines with J gene TRBJ2-2; possible D gene TRBD1, 6 bases. The CDR3 runs 13 residues. Per the germline V gene, CDR1 is MRHNA and CDR2 is SNTAGT. V dropped 4 bases and J dropped 3 bases, with 6 bases sitting between them.

The chain employs TRBV19 and TRBJ2-3; D unresolved. The V end was cut by 5 bases, the J end by 1 base, with 1 base between. The CDR3 loop spans 11 amino acids. CDR1 and CDR2 (germline): LNHDA, SQIVND (reference sequence). The CDR3 spells CASSRTDTQYF. CDR3 bases: TGTGCCAGTAGTCGCACAGATACGCAGTATTTT. Together with reference TRBV19 and TRBJ2-3, the CDR3 gives the full variable domain: DGGITQSPKYLFRKEGQNVTLSCEQNLNHDAMYWYRQDPGQGLRLIYYSQIVNDFQKGDIAEGYSVSREKKESFPLTVTSAQKNPTAFYLCASSRTDTQYFGPGTRLTVL.

DNA of the CDR3: TGTGCCAGCTCACGCTTAGATTTCGGACAGGGGGCTCGGGACAATGAGCAGTTCTTC. This sequence encodes CASSRLDFGQGARDNEQFF. The chain combines TRBV18 with TRBJ2-1; TRBD1 aligns across 11 bases. The CDR3 extends over 19 amino acids. V shed 4 bases, J shed 5 bases, and the junction held 16 bases outside the gene matches. Germline V lookup: CDR1 KGHSH, CDR2 LQKENI. Drawing the rest from reference TRBV18 and TRBJ2-1, the complete variable domain is NAGVMQNPRHLVRRRGQEARLRCSPMKGHSHVYWYRQLPEEGLKFMVYLQKENIIDESGMPKERFSAEFPKEGPSILRIQQVVRGDSAAYFCASSRLDFGQGARDNEQFFGPGTRLTVL.

V usage is TRBV7-2 and J usage is TRBJ2-1; D uncertain. The V end lost 1 base, the J end lost 7 bases, and 11 bases lay between the germline ends. This CDR3 is 14 amino acids long. Germline V gene sequence: CDR1 SGHTA, CDR2 FQGNSA. The DNA for the CDR3 is TGTGCCAGCAGCTTAGAGCTAGGTCTTAATGAGCAGTTCTTC. Translated: CASSLELGLNEQFF.

This chain links TRBV4-2 with TRBJ2-1; perhaps TRBD1 as D (6 bases). Germline CDR1 and CDR2: LGHNA and YNFKEQ. This CDR3 is built from 16 residues. Trimming took 3 bases from V and 0 from J, leaving 12 bases between them. The CDR3 sequence is CASSQPGTLSYNEQFF. In nucleotides, the CDR3 is TGTGCCAGCAGCCAGCCCGGGACACTCTCCTACAATGAGCAGTTCTTC.

This chain connects TRBV4-2 to TRBJ2-7; D not resolved. V was pared by 0 bases and J by 7 bases, with 10 bases between. The CDR3 is made up of 13 amino acids. Germline V CDR1 and CDR2: LGHNA, YNFKEQ. In nucleotides, the CDR3 is TGTGCCAGCAGCCAAGATCCATATGATGAGCAGTACTTC. It encodes CASSQDPYDEQYF.

The rearrangement joins TRBV5-1 to TRBJ2-5, with unresolved D. The CDR3 contains 11 residues. Germline V gives CDR1 SGHRS, CDR2 YFSETQ. The V end was cut by 0 bases, the J end by 3 bases, with 0 bases between. The CDR3 DNA is TGCGCCAGCAGCTTGGAAGAGACCCAGTACTTC. Its translation: CASSLEETQYF.

The J gene is TRBJ1-5, the V gene TRBV5-1; D might be TRBD1 (5 bases). CDR1 SGHRS and CDR2 YFSETQ come from the germline V gene. The CDR3 has 15 residues. Between the trimmed V and J ends, which lost 0 bases and 0 bases, there was a span of 7 bases. The CDR3 is CASSLGDGSNQPQHF. CDR3 nucleotide sequence: TGCGCCAGCAGCTTGGGGGACGGTAGCAATCAGCCCCAGCATTTT.

CDR3 in DNA: TGTGCCACCACACGGGGCTACAATGAGCAGTTCTTC. Protein: CATTRGYNEQFF. The chain is built from TRBV6-5 and TRBJ2-1; weak D call: TRBD2 (5 bases). CDR3 length: 12 residues. CDR1 and CDR2 from the germline V gene are MNHEY and SVGAGI. Trimming took off 10 bases at V and 3 bases at J, with 10 bases between the two ends.

The genes are TRBV28 and TRBJ2-3; D not resolved. Trimming left V 4 bases short and J 2 bases short, with 4 bases between. CDR1 and CDR2 (germline): MDHEN, SYDVKM. This CDR3 is built from 12 residues. CDR3: CASSSVTDTQYF. CDR3 in DNA: TGTGCCAGCAGTTCGGTCACAGATACGCAGTATTTT.

V gene TRBV9 combines with J gene TRBJ1-6; no clear D gene. The CDR3 sequence is 13 residues long. V was trimmed by 4 bases and J by 7 bases, leaving 9 bases between them. Germline V gene sequence: CDR1 SGDLS, CDR2 YYNGEE. CDR3 residues: CASSPLGNSPLHF. The CDR3 DNA sequence: TGTGCCAGCAGCCCATTGGGGAATTCACCCCTCCACTTT.

The chain links TRBV28 to TRBJ2-2; a weak D match, TRBD1 (6 bases). Trimming removed 3 bases from V and 4 bases from J, with 12 bases in between. The CDR3 spans 15 residues. Germline V gene data show CDR1 as MDHEN and CDR2 as SYDVKM. The CDR3 region has the DNA TGTGCCAGCAGTTTTACGGACAGTCCCACCGGGGAGCTGTTTTTT. Its translation: CASSFTDSPTGELFF.

This clone has a handful of counts. The chain uses TRBV19 and TRBJ2-7; no clear D gene. Germline values: CDR1 LNHDA, CDR2 SQIVND (reference sequence). This CDR3 contains 13 residues. Trimming stripped 3 bases from V and 5 bases from J, with 11 bases between. In nucleotides, the CDR3 is TGTGCCAGTAGTATGGCGAACGTCCACGAGCAGTACTTC. Its protein product is CASSMANVHEQYF.

The V and J genes are TRBV4-3 and TRBJ2-7; TRBD2 matches 14 bases. The CDR3 covers 18 residues. Germline V gene data show CDR1 as LGHNA and CDR2 as YSLEER. V lost 1 base, J lost 7 bases, and 12 bases stayed unmatched. For the CDR3, the DNA is TGCGCCAGCAGCCAAGTCTTTTCTGGGACTAGCGGGAGCCGGGAGCAGTACTTC. Translated, it gives CASSQVFSGTSGSREQYF.

This clone appeared a few times. This chain links TRBV6-5 with TRBJ2-3, with TRBD2 as a possible D gene (5 bases). V was clipped by 8 bases and J by 6 bases, with 18 bases between them. CDR1 is MNHEY and CDR2 is SVGAGI in the germline V gene. There are 14 residues in the CDR3. The CDR3 here is CASSSINSGDTQYF. For the CDR3, the DNA is TGTGCCAGCTCCAGTATAAACTCGGGGGATACGCAGTATTTT.

This chain links TRBV7-8 with TRBJ1-3; D remains unclear. This CDR3 is built from 18 residues. The germline CDR1 and CDR2 sequences are SGHVS and FQNEAQ. Trimming took off 0 bases at V and 4 bases at J, with 19 bases between the two ends. DNA for the CDR3: TGTGCCAGCAGCTTAGCCGCCGGGCCGAGCCTGTACGGAAACACCATATATTTT. The encoded protein is CASSLAAGPSLYGNTIYF.

The chain recombines TRBV2 with TRBJ1-4; D uncertain. V was trimmed by 2 bases and J by 2 bases, leaving 6 bases between them. This CDR3 comprises 14 residues. Germline V CDR1 and CDR2: SNHLY, FYNNEI. Here the CDR3 DNA reads TGTGCCAGCAGTGAACTACAGACTAATGAAAAACTGTTTTTT. Translated: CASSELQTNEKLFF.

V is TRBV7-6 and J is TRBJ2-7, with 12 nucleotides matching TRBD1. The CDR3 has 14 amino acids. V was pared by 4 bases and J by 5 bases, with 3 bases of the junction left unmatched. In germline, CDR1 is SGHVS, CDR2 FNYEAQ. CDR3 region: CASSWGQGAHEQYF. In DNA form, the CDR3 reads TGTGCCAGCAGCTGGGGACAGGGGGCTCACGAGCAGTACTTC.